The source of this T cell receptor (beta chain) is a study of identical twins (dated by TCRdb to between 2015 and 2016). Background on the whole study: To test whether fetal clonotypes persist, this study deep-sequenced TCR alpha and beta repertoires from monozygotic twins, from unrelated adults of various ages, and from cord blood. To rule out contamination, replicate twin experiments were performed at different times with different library preparation protocols.

Study-wide conclusions, independent of this receptor: Zero-insertion analyses could be partly confounded by invariant T cells such as MAIT and iNKT, although diverse VJ usage argued against such confounding for most clonotypes. Fewer insertions were carried by abundant cord blood beta clonotypes; a weaker similar trend was observed in young adult naive repertoires, while no such trend was observed in memory repertoires. Out-of-frame TCR alpha sequences shared between twins showed an excess of low generation-probability sequences compared with coincidental sharing between unrelated individuals. Because the same donors could not be followed over many years, the conclusions depended on cross-sectional statistical analysis. In monozygotic twins, out-of-frame TCR alpha sharing was systematically underestimated by recombination models, although the models agreed with sharing between unrelated individuals. In beta out-of-frame sequences, excess twin sharing was weaker, because having fewer shared sequences lowered the signal-to-noise ratio.

Only healthy Caucasian donors were included. The twin cohort comprised three pairs of female monozygotic twins, all aged roughly 18 to 30 years. Using Miltenyi CD45RO+ enrichment and human naive T-cell isolation kits, memory (CD45RO+) and naive T cells were isolated from PBMC. Note on this clonotype: Its antigen is unknown. Base-call qualities are not available, and no considerably larger clone is one nucleotide away.

The library was prepared using 5' RACE. The sample was run on an Illumina HiSeq 2000. Template switching introduced a universal primer binding site; the final cDNA contained a unique molecular identifier, enabling accurate counting of TCR cDNA molecules. Specific primers in the conserved constant-segment region were used to synthesize first-strand cDNA for the TCR alpha and beta chains. To control for contamination, every cDNA library carried two barcodes: a SMART-Mk sample barcode plus Illumina barcodes. Two successive PCR steps introduced TruSeq adapter sequences along with Illumina sample barcodes. Sequencing of the TCR alpha and beta cDNA libraries was done on the Illumina HiSeq platform using custom primers. In the original analysis: Unique molecular identifiers were extracted from raw reads with MiGEC, and CDR3 positions were determined with MiXCR. Recombination models were inferred per individual with the repgenHMM and IGoR tools using an EM algorithm. Shared clonotypes were analyzed with the tcR package in R, and sharing was normalized by the product of cloneset sizes. To study raw recombination free of thymic and clonal selection effects, out-of-frame nonproductive sequences were analyzed. TCRdb itself trimmed the public reads at Q25 with fastp, ran MiXCR and retained productive beta chains. Merged by CDR3 protein, the rows form single entries marked with the most common genes and DNA. These V and J calls derive from TCRdb rather than the authors' analysis. This sample has under 250,000 distinct CDR3 sequences in its table, and around 8% of those were observed once. Jointly, the top ten make up 1.9% of the sample.

V is pared back by 4 bases and J by 3 bases, with 12 bases lying between the germline termini. The CDR1 and CDR2 encoded by the germline V gene are SGHVS and FNYEAQ. Measured from the cysteine to the phenylalanine, the CDR3 is 15 residues long. CDR3 DNA only is kept here, 45 bases in frame from base 1. These data also formed part of another study, on yellow fever vaccine responses in identical twins. The second source states: The authors reported that the T cell response to vaccination in identical twins appeared partly convergent and partly personalized. In identical twins, the study followed T cell clones that responded to the vaccine with precision.

The sequence joins TRBV7-6 to TRBJ2-2; the D gene lacks a confident call. Sample: memory (CD45RO+) T cells sorted from blood. This specimen's cell subset or site label, per the study, means: CD45RO+ enriched T cells. The origin of this receptor is a woman younger than 35 in good health. DNA sequence: TGTGCCAGCAGCTCCCAGGACGGCTACACCGGGGAGCTGTTTTTT. It is translated as CASSSQDGYTGELFF.